This T cell receptor beta chain was identified during a study of T cell responses to AZD1222 COVID-19 vaccine. The study, taken as a whole, reports: Donors were chiefly white British, with a greater number of females, and clonal diversity was perhaps underestimated. Just a handful of people given AZD1222 tested seropositive at baseline.

Produced via immunoSEQ multiplex PCR; TCRdb's table is partial and in-frame only. In the table there are about 100,000 clones, approximately 92% of which are singletons. Germline V gives CDR1 MGHRA, CDR2 YSYEKL. The CDR3 covers 14 residues. Trimming removed 0 bases from V and 2 bases from J, with 8 bases in between. A note on this clone: Its antigen is not identified.

The rearrangement uses TRBV4-1 and TRBJ2-7; the D gene is possibly TRBD2 (5 bases). The material was peripheral blood, obtained on day 0 of AZD1222 vaccination. The TCR comes from an adult in good health. The CDR3 DNA is TGCGCCAGCAGCCAAGAGCGGGCAGCCTACGAGCAGTACTTC. This encodes CASSQERAAYEQYF.